What follows are 24 T cell receptor beta chains derived from one specimen sequenced in a study of blood T cells in healthy people across ages. Sample-barcoded 5' priming and a J-beta primer mix drove a second PCR of roughly 7 to 11 cycles. MiXCR, run by TCRdb on the 5' RACE reads, gives a single entry per CDR3 protein. This sample has about 680,000 distinct CDR3 sequences, with 49% found just once. Sample: blood. The receptors were sampled from an older woman in good health.

This clonotype was counted only a few times. The chain has TRBV7-9 and TRBJ2-6; D is unresolved. Germline V gene lookup returns CDR1 SEHNR and CDR2 FQNEAQ (reference sequence). V was shortened by 5 bases and J by 4 bases, with 18 bases between the two germline ends. This CDR3 is 17 amino acids long. CDR3 sequence (DNA): TGTGCCAGCAGCCCCCGCCCGTCTAGGGCCGGGGCCAACGTCCTGACTTTC. Residues: CASSPRPSRAGANVLTF.

This clonotype has a count of ten or more. This chain connects TRBV29-1 to TRBJ2-1; 10 bases match TRBD1. Germline CDR1 is SQVTM and CDR2 is ANQGSEA. The CDR3 covers 17 residues. With V trimmed by 6 bases and J by 4 bases, 15 bases remained unmatched. DNA of the CDR3: TGCAGCGTACCGGGACAGGGGTTATTAGGTCGGTACAATGAGCAGTTCTTC. It specifies CSVPGQGLLGRYNEQFF.

The chain uses TRBV7-2 and TRBJ2-5; tentatively, D is TRBD2 (6 bases). The V gene's germline CDR1 is SGHTA and CDR2 FQGNSA. This CDR3 comprises 14 residues. V was shortened by 5 bases and J by 3 bases, with 13 bases between the two germline ends. The CDR3 region has the DNA TGTGCCAGCAGCCCGGAGGGTAGGGAAGAGACCCAGTACTTC. Amino acids: CASSPEGREETQYF.

The chain combines TRBV5-8 with TRBJ1-6; no reliable D call. Germline V gene lookup returns CDR1 SGHTS and CDR2 YDEGEE. V shed 5 bases and J shed 3 bases, with 3 bases lying between them. The CDR3 length is 12 residues. This CDR3 is CASSFYNSPLHF. Written as DNA, the CDR3 is TGTGCCAGCAGTTTCTATAATTCACCCCTCCACTTT. Full variable domain (missing parts from reference TRBV5-8 and TRBJ1-6): EAGVTQSPTHLIKTRGQQATLRCSPISGHTSVYWYQQALGLGLQFLLWYDEGEERNRGNFPPRFSGRQFPNYSSELNVNALELEDSALYLCASSFYNSPLHFGNGTRLTVT.

This sequence joins TRBV3-1 and TRBJ2-5; the D gene is possibly TRBD1 (5 bases). Between the trimmed V and J ends, which lost 3 bases and 0 bases, there was a span of 14 bases. Looked up from germline, CDR1 is LGHDT and CDR2 is YNNKEL (reference sequence). The CDR3 is 16 amino acids. The CDR3 DNA is TGTGCCAGCAGCCATCCGAGGACACAGTACCAAGAGACCCAGTACTTC. Its protein is CASSHPRTQYQETQYF.

This rearrangement joins TRBV5-6 to TRBJ2-7, with D perhaps matching TRBD1 (6 bases). V dropped 2 bases and J dropped 3 bases, with 18 bases sitting between them. The CDR3 runs to 16 residues. Germline-derived CDR1 and CDR2 are SGHDT and YYEEEE. The CDR3, as DNA: TGTGCCAGCAGCTTAACTACCGGGACAATGAACTACGAGCAGTACTTC. Translation: CASSLTTGTMNYEQYF.

This clonotype was counted between two and nine times. This chain uses TRBV7-2 with TRBJ2-5; D is possibly TRBD2 (5 bases). The CDR3 has 18 residues. The V gene lost 1 base and the J gene lost 5 bases, with 23 bases spanning the gap. CDR1 and CDR2 (germline): SGHTA, FQGNSA. The CDR3: CASSLEMVGSQGGETQYF. The CDR3 coding sequence is TGTGCCAGCAGCTTAGAAATGGTCGGGTCCCAAGGCGGGGAGACCCAGTACTTC.

This clonotype was counted a single time. V and J are TRBV10-3 and TRBJ2-5; 7 bases align to TRBD1. The DNA end is a closer match to TRBJ2-7, so the J assignment may be wrong. Looked up from germline, CDR1 is ENHRY and CDR2 is SYGVKD. The CDR3 has 14 residues. The CDR3 DNA reads as TGTGCCATCTTTGACCGGGACAGAACACACGAGCAGTACTTC. It specifies CAIFDRDRTHEQYF.

This clonotype was recorded at least ten times. V is TRBV7-9 and J is TRBJ1-2; D possibly corresponds to TRBD1 (5 bases). V was shortened by 5 bases and J by 7 bases, with 23 bases between the two germline ends. The germline CDR1 and CDR2 sequences are SEHNR and FQNEAQ (reference sequence). This CDR3 has 16 residues. In nucleotides, the CDR3 is TGTGCCAGCAGCCCGAACCGGGATGCTACTGGGGGTGGCTACACCTTC. It yields the protein CASSPNRDATGGGYTF.

The sample holds one count of this clonotype. The chain links TRBV9 to TRBJ2-1; D remains ambiguous. V lost 2 bases and J 4 bases, leaving 10 bases between the germline ends. CDR1 is SGDLS, CDR2 YYNGEE, per germline. This CDR3 region has 14 residues. CDR3 in amino acids: CASSVSPRYNEQFF. DNA for the CDR3: TGTGCCAGCAGCGTTTCGCCTAGGTACAATGAGCAGTTCTTC.

This chain uses TRBV20-1 with TRBJ2-3; TRBD2 is a possible D gene (6 bases). There are 14 residues in the CDR3. CDR1 is DFQATT, CDR2 SNEGSKA, per germline (reference sequence). V lost 8 bases to trimming and J lost 0 bases, with 15 bases between them. CDR3 DNA sequence: TGCAGTACGAAGGCGGGATCTAGCACAGATACGCAGTATTTT. This encodes CSTKAGSSTDTQYF.

V is TRBV4-3 and J is TRBJ2-1; 8 bases map to TRBD1. With 5 bases clipped from V and 0 bases from J, the junction kept 3 bases outside the gene matches. The CDR3 sequence is 15 residues long. Germline-derived CDR1 and CDR2 are LGHNA and YSLEER. The CDR3 region has the DNA TGCGCCAGCAGCTTACAGGGGGACTCCTACAATGAGCAGTTCTTC. This encodes CASSLQGDSYNEQFF.

The chain employs TRBV3-1 and TRBJ2-7, with a weak D call TRBD2 (5 bases). The CDR3 has 14 amino acids. The germline V gene encodes CDR1 LGHDT and CDR2 YNNKEL (reference sequence). Trimming stripped 0 bases from V and 6 bases from J, with 12 bases between. DNA of the CDR3: TGTGCCAGCAGCCAAGATGCCGGGGTCGGCGAGCAGTACTTC. Protein product: CASSQDAGVGEQYF.

This clonotype was detected only a few times. The rearrangement uses TRBV6-2 or TRBV6-3 and TRBJ1-5; perhaps TRBD1 as D (5 bases). Trimming pared 8 bases from V and 4 bases from J, leaving 15 bases between. The germline gives CDR1 MNHEY, CDR2 SVGEGT. This CDR3 region has 14 residues. The CDR3 nucleotides are TGTGCCAGCGGGACGGGACGGGAGAATCAGCCCCAGCATTTT. It translates to CASGTGRENQPQHF.

V usage is TRBV29-1 and J usage is TRBJ1-1; maybe TRBD1 (5 bases). Trimming removed 6 bases from V and 3 bases from J, with 14 bases in between. Germline V lookup: CDR1 SQVTM, CDR2 ANQGSEA. There are 13 residues in the CDR3. The CDR3 DNA is TGCAGCGTGGCTTACGACAGATACACTGAAGCTTTCTTT. Protein sequence: CSVAYDRYTEAFF.

V is TRBV10-3 and J is TRBJ2-7; D might be TRBD1 (5 bases). This CDR3 is 12 amino acids long. CDR1 is ENHRY, CDR2 SYGVKD, per germline. The V gene lost 6 bases and the J gene lost 1 base, with 7 bases spanning the gap. CDR3 residues: CAISRVSYEQYF. DNA for the CDR3: TGTGCCATCAGCAGGGTTTCCTACGAGCAGTACTTC.

This clonotype has more than one count but fewer than ten. This chain connects TRBV4-3 to TRBJ2-7; 10 bases are a match to TRBD1. CDR3 length: 14 amino acids. V lost 1 base and J lost 8; bases outside the gene matches: 5. Germline values: CDR1 LGHNA, CDR2 YSLEER. CDR3 sequence reads: CASSQVGDRGKQYF. The CDR3 DNA reads as TGCGCCAGCAGCCAAGTAGGGGACAGGGGAAAGCAGTACTTC.

This clonotype has a handful of counts. For the CDR3, the DNA is TGCAGCGTTGAAGGGACTAGCGGGCCCGAAGCTACCACAGATACGCAGTATTTT. It specifies CSVEGTSGPEATTDTQYF. This sequence joins TRBV29-1 and TRBJ2-3, with 11 bases fitting TRBD2. The germline V gene has CDR1 SQVTM and CDR2 ANQGSEA. The CDR3 consists of 18 residues. V trimming: 1 base; J trimming: 2 bases; junction bases outside the gene matches: 11.

Worth noting for this clonotype: Mismatch with germline at one junction end may stem from a read error. V is TRBV3-1 and J is TRBJ2-7; the D gene is possibly TRBD1 (6 bases). Germline values: CDR1 LGHDT, CDR2 YNNKEL (reference sequence). This CDR3 has 14 amino acids. The CDR3 sequence: CASRHRVPPYEQYF. CDR3 nucleotides: TGTGCCAGCCGCCACAGGGTGCCTCCCTACGAGCAGTACTTC.

The genes are TRBV20-1 and TRBJ2-5; 7 bases are a match to TRBD2. CDR1 is DFQATT, CDR2 SNEGSKA, per germline (reference sequence). CDR3 length: 15 residues. V lost 6 bases to trimming and J lost 5 bases; unmatched junction nucleotides: 15. The CDR3 sequence is CSAGDGTMSFETQYF. The CDR3 region has the DNA TGCAGTGCGGGGGACGGGACTATGAGTTTCGAGACCCAGTACTTC.

The V and J genes are TRBV7-9 and TRBJ2-1; tentative D call: TRBD1 (5 bases). The CDR3 contains 11 residues. Trimming cost V 7 bases and J 10 bases, with 11 bases left between them. CDR1 SEHNR and CDR2 FQNEAQ come from the germline V gene (reference sequence). The CDR3 here is CASTYGQEQFF. CDR3 sequence (DNA): TGTGCCAGCACCTATGGACAAGAGCAGTTCTTC.

The chain links TRBV10-3 to TRBJ1-1; tentative D call: TRBD1 (5 bases). Germline values: CDR1 ENHRY, CDR2 SYGVKD. V lost 5 bases and J 1 base, leaving 11 bases between the germline ends. The CDR3 is made up of 14 amino acids. CDR3 region: CAISLERGNTEAFF. Here the CDR3 DNA reads TGTGCCATCAGTCTCGAAAGGGGGAACACTGAAGCTTTCTTT.

This chain joins TRBV20-1 and TRBJ2-5; D unresolved. From germline, CDR1 is DFQATT and CDR2 SNEGSKA (reference sequence). The ends were cut back, 3 bases at V and 11 bases at J, with 22 bases in the middle. This CDR3 comprises 14 residues. As DNA, the CDR3 is TGCAGTGCTAGGGTCCCGGTCGGTAACAATGAGCAGTACTTC. Encoded protein: CSARVPVGNNEQYF.

J is TRBJ2-3 and V is TRBV5-1; D is ambiguous. This CDR3 comprises 18 residues. Germline V lookup: CDR1 SGHRS, CDR2 YFSETQ. The V and J ends lost 3 bases and 0 bases respectively, with 20 bases between them. CDR3 amino acids: CASSSAAAPGASTDTQYF. DNA of the CDR3: TGCGCCAGCAGCTCGGCAGCAGCCCCTGGAGCGAGCACAGATACGCAGTATTTT.